These 32 T cell receptor beta chains came from one sample sequenced in a study of T cell changes during pregnancy in multiple sclerosis. Sequencing was performed with immunoSEQ multiplex PCR; in TCRdb, only in-frame clones are kept and a portion is missing. Of around 100,000 clones listed, approximately 90% are singletons. Sequenced here: peripheral blood, sampled in the second trimester of pregnancy. These receptors were collected from a female donor in good health, enrolled as a control in a pregnancy study.

The chain recombines TRBV5-1 with TRBJ2-7; tentatively, D is TRBD2 (5 bases). This CDR3 is built from 16 residues. The ends were cut back, 5 bases at V and 7 bases at J, with 25 bases in the middle. Germline assignment: CDR1 SGHRS and CDR2 YFSETQ. The CDR3 nucleotides are TGCGCCAGCAGTGCTAACCCGGCAGGCTCCTCGGGGGAGCAGTACTTC. As protein: CASSANPAGSSGEQYF.

The chain combines TRBV7-2 with TRBJ1-1, with 7 nucleotides matching TRBD1. Germline CDR1 reads SGHTA; CDR2 reads FQGNSA. This CDR3 has 15 residues. The trim removed 1 base at V and 2 bases at J, leaving 4 bases unmatched. In nucleotides, the CDR3 is TGTGCCAGCAGCTTAGGGACAGGAATCAACACTGAAGCTTTCTTT. Protein product: CASSLGTGINTEAFF.

The V gene is TRBV5-6, the J gene TRBJ1-2; 8 bases fit TRBD1. CDR1 is SGHDT, CDR2 YYEEEE, per germline. The CDR3 runs to 15 residues. The ends lost 4 bases at V and 3 bases at J; junction bases unmatched: 8. The CDR3 here is CASSRPGQAHYGYTF. CDR3 bases: TGTGCCAGCAGCAGGCCGGGACAGGCACACTATGGCTACACCTTC.

The chain couples TRBV9 to TRBJ1-4; 9 bases map to TRBD1. The CDR3 loop spans 15 amino acids. V was pared by 4 bases and J by 7 bases, with 8 bases of the junction left unmatched. Germline CDR1 is SGDLS and CDR2 is YYNGEE. The CDR3 DNA is TGTGCCAGCAGCCTCGGGACAGGGCCCAGTGAAAAACTGTTTTTT. This sequence encodes CASSLGTGPSEKLFF.

The chain joins TRBV18 to TRBJ1-6, with D hard to call. Germline lookup yields CDR1 KGHSH and CDR2 LQKENI. V shed 0 bases and J shed 0 bases, with 9 bases lying between them. This CDR3 has 17 residues. The CDR3 sequence: CASSPPGVSSYNSPLHF. The DNA of the CDR3 is TGTGCCAGCTCACCACCCGGGGTGAGCTCCTATAATTCACCCCTCCACTTT.

The CDR3 region is CASSLEGGTLGTEAFF. As DNA, the CDR3 is TGTGCCAGCAGCCTCGAGGGCGGGACGTTAGGCACTGAAGCTTTCTTT. This chain joins TRBV9 and TRBJ1-1, with D maybe TRBD1 (5 bases). The V end lost 4 bases, the J end lost 4 bases, and 20 bases lay between the germline ends. Germline lookup yields CDR1 SGDLS and CDR2 YYNGEE. The CDR3 contains 16 residues. The full variable domain, its missing parts supplied by reference TRBV9 and TRBJ1-1, is DSGVTQTPKHLITATGQRVTLRCSPRSGDLSVYWYQQSLDQGLQFLIQYYNGEERAKGNILERFSAQQFPDLHSELNLSSLELGDSALYFCASSLEGGTLGTEAFFGQGTRLTVV.

This chain uses TRBV29-1 with TRBJ1-1; a weak D match, TRBD1 (5 bases). Germline lookup yields CDR1 SQVTM and CDR2 ANQGSEA. The CDR3 length is 14 residues. The V end lost 6 bases, the J end lost 5 bases, and 19 bases lay between the germline ends. CDR3 coding DNA: TGCAGCGTCCAACCTCAGGGAGGGATTACTGAAGCTTTCTTT. Translated: CSVQPQGGITEAFF.

V is TRBV7-9 and J is TRBJ2-7, with 10 bases aligning to TRBD1. In germline, CDR1 is SEHNR, CDR2 FQNEAQ (reference sequence). The J segment lost 5 bases and the V segment lost 0 bases, leaving 7 bases of the junction unmatched. This CDR3 has 16 amino acids. In nucleotides, the CDR3 is TGTGCCAGCAGCTTAGCTCGGGACAGGGGTTGGCACGAGCAGTACTTC. Residues: CASSLARDRGWHEQYF.

V is TRBV27 and J is TRBJ2-6; D gene ambiguous. V lost 3 bases and J lost 0, with 12 bases in between. CDR1 MNHEY and CDR2 SMNVEV come from the germline V gene (reference sequence). CDR3 length: 17 amino acids. The CDR3 loop is CASSFWAVPSGANVLTF. The CDR3, as DNA: TGTGCCAGCAGTTTCTGGGCAGTTCCCTCTGGGGCCAACGTCCTGACTTTC.

The chain recombines TRBV6-1 with TRBJ1-5; D may be TRBD1 (6 bases). Germline CDR1 and CDR2: MNHNS and SASEGT. The CDR3 sequence is 14 residues long. V shed 5 bases and J shed 4 bases, with 12 bases lying between them. The CDR3 protein is CASSHRDGNQPQHF. Here the CDR3 DNA reads TGTGCCAGCAGTCACAGGGACGGGAATCAGCCCCAGCATTTT.

The rearrangement links TRBV5-5 to TRBJ1-6; tentative D call: TRBD1 (5 bases). Trimming stripped 5 bases from V and 10 bases from J, with 16 bases between. CDR3 length: 14 amino acids. Germline-derived CDR1 and CDR2 are SGHKS and YYEKEE (reference sequence). CDR3 nucleotide sequence: TGTGCCAGCAGTCAGCCAGGGTTAAGGTCACCCCTCCACTTT. Translation: CASSQPGLRSPLHF.

The V and J genes are TRBV10-3 and TRBJ1-2; 7 nucleotides align to TRBD1. The CDR3 is 15 amino acids. CDR1 is ENHRY, CDR2 SYGVKD, per germline. The J segment lost 7 bases and the V segment lost 6 bases, leaving 14 bases of the junction unmatched. The CDR3 DNA reads TGTGCCATCAGACGGGACAGTGGGGCCCTCGCTGGCTACACCTTC. It specifies CAIRRDSGALAGYTF.

The chain couples TRBV19 to TRBJ1-3, with 8 positions matching TRBD1. The V gene's germline CDR1 is LNHDA and CDR2 SQIVND (reference sequence). CDR3 size: 15 residues. Germline trimming cut 3 bases from V and 0 bases from J; bases unmatched to any gene: 1. CDR3 sequence reads: CASSIDRGSGNTIYF. The CDR3 DNA is TGTGCCAGTAGTATCGACAGGGGCTCTGGAAACACCATATATTTT.

The chain carries TRBV2 and TRBJ2-7; D is perhaps TRBD2 (5 bases). This CDR3 is 13 amino acids long. Germline assignment: CDR1 SNHLY and CDR2 FYNNEI. V shed 6 bases and J shed 0 bases, with 9 bases lying between them. The CDR3 spells CASRSLDSYEQYF. The CDR3 DNA sequence: TGTGCCAGCAGATCACTAGACTCCTACGAGCAGTACTTC.

This sequence joins TRBV7-9 and TRBJ1-4; D might be TRBD1 (5 bases). V gave up 2 bases and J gave up 8 bases, with 12 bases separating them. Germline CDR1 is SEHNR and CDR2 is FQNEAQ (reference sequence). The length of the CDR3 is 14 residues. This CDR3 is CASSLSQGSEKLFF. CDR3 coding DNA: TGTGCCAGCAGCTTATCTCAGGGTAGCGAAAAACTGTTTTTT.

The chain has TRBV7-2 and TRBJ2-2; D is undetermined. Looked up from germline, CDR1 is SGHTA and CDR2 is FQGNSA. There are 14 residues in the CDR3. The V gene lost 4 bases and the J gene lost 4 bases, with 10 bases spanning the gap. In nucleotides, the CDR3 is TGTGCCAGCAGCTCAGGCCTCCTCACCGGGGAGCTGTTTTTT. It codes for CASSSGLLTGELFF.

V is TRBV5-1 and J is TRBJ2-1; 9 positions match TRBD1. Per germline, CDR1 SGHRS and CDR2 YFSETQ. The V gene end was trimmed by 4 bases and the J gene end by 5 bases; junction bases not matched to a gene: 13. This CDR3 region has 17 residues. CDR3 sequence (DNA): TGCGCCAGCAGCAGGATGGGACAGGGACGGGGGGACAATGAGCAGTTCTTC. It encodes CASSRMGQGRGDNEQFF.

V and J are TRBV18 and TRBJ1-1, with D hard to call. Trimming removed 3 bases at V and 2 bases at J, with 16 bases between. The germline gives CDR1 KGHSH, CDR2 LQKENI. The length of the CDR3 is 16 residues. CDR3 bases: TGTGCCAGCTCACCCTCTACATCCACTACTAACACTGAAGCTTTCTTT. This gives the protein CASSPSTSTTNTEAFF. Drawing the rest from reference TRBV18 and TRBJ1-1, the complete variable domain is NAGVMQNPRHLVRRRGQEARLRCSPMKGHSHVYWYRQLPEEGLKFMVYLQKENIIDESGMPKERFSAEFPKEGPSILRIQQVVRGDSAAYFCASSPSTSTTNTEAFFGQGTRLTVV.

V usage is TRBV5-4 and J usage is TRBJ1-1; D remains ambiguous. Trimming cost V 0 bases and J 1 base, with 13 bases left between them. Germline CDR1 and CDR2: SGHNT and YYREEE (reference sequence). The length of the CDR3 is 16 residues. The DNA for the CDR3 is TGTGCCAGCAGCTTGGAGCGCCCCCCCCCGAACACTGAAGCTTTCTTT. This sequence encodes CASSLERPPPNTEAFF.

This rearrangement joins TRBV7-9 to TRBJ2-7; a possible D gene is TRBD2 (7 bases). This CDR3 has 15 residues. Germline CDR1 and CDR2: SEHNR and FQNEAQ (reference sequence). The V end was cut by 2 bases, the J end by 0 bases, with 11 bases between. CDR3 sequence (DNA): TGTGCCAGCAGCTTACGCGGGGGCGACTCCTACGAGCAGTACTTC. Residues: CASSLRGGDSYEQYF.

In its sample, this clone was seen once. The rearrangement uses TRBV28 and TRBJ1-1; TRBD1 matches 7 bases. The CDR3 length is 11 residues. V shed 4 bases, J shed 14 bases, and the junction held 7 bases outside the gene matches. The V gene's germline CDR1 is MDHEN and CDR2 SYDVKM. The CDR3 sequence: CASSYRDSGFF. The CDR3 nucleotides are TGTGCCAGCAGTTACCGGGACAGCGGGTTCTTT.

The V and J genes are TRBV7-6 and TRBJ2-3; D unclear. The CDR3 consists of 16 residues. Germline CDR1 is SGHVS and CDR2 is FNYEAQ. Trimming left V 1 base short and J 2 bases short, with 13 bases between. The CDR3, as DNA: TGTGCCAGCAGCTTAGGCGTCTTCCCGTACACAGATACGCAGTATTTT. Its translation is CASSLGVFPYTDTQYF.

The chain couples TRBV11-2 to TRBJ1-1; TRBD1 agrees at 10 bases. The germline V gene has CDR1 SGHAT and CDR2 FQNNGV. The CDR3 sequence is 13 residues long. Trimming cost V 4 bases and J 4 bases; bases outside gene matches: 0. The CDR3 is CASSWDRGTEAFF. As DNA, the CDR3 is TGTGCCAGCAGCTGGGACAGGGGCACTGAAGCTTTCTTT.

This sequence joins TRBV7-6 and TRBJ2-7; 9 bases agree with TRBD2. The CDR3 consists of 16 residues. Per the germline V gene, CDR1 is SGHVS and CDR2 is FNYEAQ. Trimming took 1 base from V and 4 from J; bases not matched to a gene: 8. The CDR3 nucleotides are TGTGCCAGCAGCTTAGATGTAGCGGGGGCCTTTTACGAGCAGTACTTC. Amino acids: CASSLDVAGAFYEQYF. Using reference TRBV7-6 and TRBJ2-7 for the parts outside the CDR3, the full variable domain is GAGVSQSPRYKVTKRGQDVALRCDPISGHVSLYWYRQALGQGPEFLTYFNYEAQQDKSGLPNDRFSAERPEGSISTLTIQRTEQRDSAMYRCASSLDVAGAFYEQYFGPGTRLTVT.

The CDR3 nucleotides are TGTGCCAGCACCATGGGGACTGAACCACCCTACGAGCAGTACTTC. As protein: CASTMGTEPPYEQYF. This chain joins TRBV7-8 and TRBJ2-7; D is perhaps TRBD2 (6 bases). The CDR3 covers 15 residues. CDR1 SGHVS and CDR2 FQNEAQ come from the germline V gene. V lost 7 bases and J lost 2, with 18 bases in between.

This chain links TRBV5-6 with TRBJ2-3, with D possibly being TRBD1 (5 bases). The CDR3 covers 11 residues. Germline CDR1 SGHDT, CDR2 YYEEEE. The ends were cut back, 5 bases at V and 5 bases at J, with 6 bases in the middle. The CDR3 DNA follows: TGTGCCAGCAGTAGGGGAGATACGCAGTATTTT. It codes for CASSRGDTQYF.

The J gene is TRBJ2-1, the V gene TRBV4-3, with TRBD2 identical over 12 bases. The V gene end was trimmed by 0 bases and the J gene end by 10 bases; junction bases not matched to a gene: 10. From germline, CDR1 is LGHNA and CDR2 YSLEER. The CDR3 spans 17 residues. In DNA form, the CDR3 reads TGCGCCAGCAGCCAAGATTTATGGGGACTAGCGGGTCGAGAGCAGTTCTTC. Translating it yields CASSQDLWGLAGREQFF.

V and J are TRBV15 and TRBJ1-3, with D perhaps TRBD1 (5 bases). Germline V lookup: CDR1 LNHNV, CDR2 YYDKDF (reference sequence). The length of the CDR3 is 15 residues. V gave up 4 bases and J gave up 1 base, with 11 bases separating them. The CDR3 DNA reads as TGTGCCACCAGCACCGGAGGGGAATCTGGAAACACCATATATTTT. This translates into CATSTGGESGNTIYF.

The rearrangement links TRBV7-8 to TRBJ2-5; 10 bases align to TRBD2. J gave up 3 bases and V 5 bases, and 9 bases lay outside the gene matches. Germline V lookup: CDR1 SGHVS, CDR2 FQNEAQ. The CDR3 totals 16 residues. CDR3 DNA: TGTGCCAGCAGCGAAGGGACTAGCGTAGGGAAAGAGACCCAGTACTTC. This gives the protein CASSEGTSVGKETQYF.

CDR3 DNA sequence: TGTGCCAGCAGCTTAGCCGGGGGGCTCCGCGGGGAGCTGTTTTTT. It encodes CASSLAGGLRGELFF. V is TRBV11-3 and J is TRBJ2-2; D is perhaps TRBD2 (7 bases). Germline CDR1 and CDR2: SGHNT and YENEEA. With 1 base removed from V and 7 bases from J, the gap between germline ends came to 13 bases. This CDR3 spans 15 amino acids.

This clone came up many times. The gene calls are TRBV27 and TRBJ2-7, with D possibly being TRBD1 (6 bases). CDR1 and CDR2 from the germline V gene are MNHEY and SMNVEV (reference sequence). V lost 4 bases and J lost 1, with 11 bases in between. The CDR3 consists of 14 residues. The CDR3 sequence is CASSSLGQSYEQYF. In DNA, the CDR3 is TGTGCCAGCAGTTCCCTCGGACAGTCCTACGAGCAGTACTTC.

This clone was counted a single time. This chain joins TRBV4-3 and TRBJ2-2, with 7 bases that match TRBD1. J lost 3 bases, V lost 0 bases, and 7 bases had no gene match. This CDR3 is built from 17 residues. Germline V gene data show CDR1 as LGHNA and CDR2 as YSLEER. The CDR3 reads CASSQDPGQAYTGELFF. The CDR3 DNA reads as TGCGCCAGCAGCCAAGATCCCGGACAGGCCTACACCGGGGAGCTGTTTTTT.